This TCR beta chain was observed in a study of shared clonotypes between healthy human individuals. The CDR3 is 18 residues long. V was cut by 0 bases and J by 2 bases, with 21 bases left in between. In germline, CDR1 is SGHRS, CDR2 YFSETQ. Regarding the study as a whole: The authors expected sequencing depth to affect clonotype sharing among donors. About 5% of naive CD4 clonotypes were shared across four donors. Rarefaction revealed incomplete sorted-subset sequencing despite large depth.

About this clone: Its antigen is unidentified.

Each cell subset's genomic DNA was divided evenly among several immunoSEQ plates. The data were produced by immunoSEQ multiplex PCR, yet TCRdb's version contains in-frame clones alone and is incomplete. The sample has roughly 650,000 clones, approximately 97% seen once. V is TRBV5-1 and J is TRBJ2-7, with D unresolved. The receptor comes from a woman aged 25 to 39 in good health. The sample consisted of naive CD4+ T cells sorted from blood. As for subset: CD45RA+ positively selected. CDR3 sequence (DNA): TGCGCCAGCAGCTTGGTTAGCAGTTCCGAAGTAACCACCTACGAGCAGTACTTC. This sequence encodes CASSLVSSSEVTTYEQYF.